The TCR beta chain under discussion was sequenced for a study of tumor-infiltrating lymphocytes in primary liver carcinoma. Overall study results and limits: Blood fell significantly below tumors in its top-250-clone fraction (p = 0.039).

CDR3 length: 16 residues. Germline CDR1 and CDR2: MGHDK and SYGVNS. Unsorted bulk tissue of about 18-32 mg yielded co-extracted RNA and DNA. Treatment of the patients' primary liver carcinoma consisted of surgical resection. The patients, who had chronic HBV infection, were treatment-naive (untreated). Researchers generated TCR beta cDNA from around 510 ng of total RNA, relying on a constant-region primer. What produced the TCR beta libraries was three nested multiplex PCR rounds using slightly modified ARM-PCR. Running around 9 cycles apiece, the first two PCR rounds relied on TRBV1-TRBV30 forward primers together with a C-beta reverse primer. Each CDR3 protein is one row after TCRdb ran MiXCR on the multiplex PCR reads. The profile shows about 74,000 distinct CDR3 sequences, about 70% of them singletons. With regard to this clonotype: Its antigen remains unidentified. Germline is not matched at one junction end, which may reflect a read error.

The TCR originated in a man aged 35 to 55 with primary liver carcinoma and hepatitis B virus infection. Sequenced input: liver tumor tissue from sampling region 4. Subset here: tumor region T4, right-lateral pole. This rearrangement joins TRBV25-1 to TRBJ2-2; TRBD1 agrees at 8 bases. CDR3 nucleotide sequence: TGTGCCAGTATTGACAGGGGACCACGCCACACCGGGGAGATGTTTTTT. Translated, it gives CASIDRGPRHTGEMFF.